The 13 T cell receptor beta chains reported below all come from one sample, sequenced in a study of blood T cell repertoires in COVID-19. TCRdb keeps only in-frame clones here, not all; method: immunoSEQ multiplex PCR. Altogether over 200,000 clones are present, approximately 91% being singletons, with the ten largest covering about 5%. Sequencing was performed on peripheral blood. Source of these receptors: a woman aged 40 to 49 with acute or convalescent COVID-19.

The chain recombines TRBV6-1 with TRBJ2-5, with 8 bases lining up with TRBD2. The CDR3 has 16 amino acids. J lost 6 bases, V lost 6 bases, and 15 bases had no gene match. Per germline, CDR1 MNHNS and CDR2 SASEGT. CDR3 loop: CASSELGRGGPQTQYF. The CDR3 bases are TGTGCCAGCAGCGAACTGGGCCGGGGGGGGCCTCAGACCCAGTACTTC.

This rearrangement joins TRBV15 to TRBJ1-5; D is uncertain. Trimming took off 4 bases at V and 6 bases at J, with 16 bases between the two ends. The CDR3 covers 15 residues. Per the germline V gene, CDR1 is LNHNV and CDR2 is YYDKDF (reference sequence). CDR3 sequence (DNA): TGTGCCACCAGCAACCCCCGGGAGACCAGTCAGCCCCAGCATTTT. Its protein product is CATSNPRETSQPQHF.

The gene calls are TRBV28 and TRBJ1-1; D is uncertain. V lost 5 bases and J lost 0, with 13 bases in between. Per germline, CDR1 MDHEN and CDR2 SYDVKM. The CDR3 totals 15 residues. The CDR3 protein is CASSRGRRLNTEAFF. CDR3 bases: TGTGCCAGCAGTCGCGGGCGAAGGCTGAACACTGAAGCTTTCTTT.

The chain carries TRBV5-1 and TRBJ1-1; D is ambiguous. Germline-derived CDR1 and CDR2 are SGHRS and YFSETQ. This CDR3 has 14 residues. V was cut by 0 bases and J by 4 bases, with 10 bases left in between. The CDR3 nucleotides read TGCGCCAGCAGCTTGGAACGGGGTAGCACTGAAGCTTTCTTT. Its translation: CASSLERGSTEAFF.

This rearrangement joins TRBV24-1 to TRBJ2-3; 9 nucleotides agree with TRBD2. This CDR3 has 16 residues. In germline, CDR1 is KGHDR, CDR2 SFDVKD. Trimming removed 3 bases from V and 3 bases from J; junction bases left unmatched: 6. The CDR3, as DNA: TGTGCCACCAGTGATCAACGCGGGGGGGAGACAGATACGCAGTATTTT. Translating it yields CATSDQRGGETDTQYF.

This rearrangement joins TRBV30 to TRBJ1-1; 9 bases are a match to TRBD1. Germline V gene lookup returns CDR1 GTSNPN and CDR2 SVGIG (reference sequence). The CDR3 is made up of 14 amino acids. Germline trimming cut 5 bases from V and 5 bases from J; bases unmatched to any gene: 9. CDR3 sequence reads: CAWDKDRGGTEAFF. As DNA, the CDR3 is TGTGCCTGGGATAAGGACAGGGGTGGAACTGAAGCTTTCTTT.

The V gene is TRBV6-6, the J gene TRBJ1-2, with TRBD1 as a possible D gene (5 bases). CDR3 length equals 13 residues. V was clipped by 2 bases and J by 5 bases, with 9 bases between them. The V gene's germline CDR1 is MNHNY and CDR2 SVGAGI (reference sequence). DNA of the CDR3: TGTGCCAGCAGTTACGGGGGGGATTATGGCTACACCTTC. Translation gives CASSYGGDYGYTF.

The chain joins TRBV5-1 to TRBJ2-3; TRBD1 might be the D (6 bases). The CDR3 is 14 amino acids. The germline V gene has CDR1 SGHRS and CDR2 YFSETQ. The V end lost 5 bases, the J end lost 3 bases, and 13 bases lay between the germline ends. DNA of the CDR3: TGCGCCAGCAGTTCGGCAGGGGTGACAGATACGCAGTATTTT. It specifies CASSSAGVTDTQYF.

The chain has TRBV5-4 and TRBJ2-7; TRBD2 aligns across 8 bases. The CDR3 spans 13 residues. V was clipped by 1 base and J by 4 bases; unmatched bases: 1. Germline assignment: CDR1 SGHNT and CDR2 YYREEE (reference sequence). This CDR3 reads CASSLPGGYEQYV. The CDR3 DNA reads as TGTGCCAGCAGCTTGCCGGGGGGGTACGAGCAGTACGTC.

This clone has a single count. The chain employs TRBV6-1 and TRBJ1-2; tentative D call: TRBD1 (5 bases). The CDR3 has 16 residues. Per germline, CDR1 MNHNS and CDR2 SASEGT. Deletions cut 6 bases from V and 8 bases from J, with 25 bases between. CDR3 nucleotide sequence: TGTGCCAGCAGCGAACCGGGACTCCATGCCCTTATGGGCTACACCTTC. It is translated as CASSEPGLHALMGYTF.

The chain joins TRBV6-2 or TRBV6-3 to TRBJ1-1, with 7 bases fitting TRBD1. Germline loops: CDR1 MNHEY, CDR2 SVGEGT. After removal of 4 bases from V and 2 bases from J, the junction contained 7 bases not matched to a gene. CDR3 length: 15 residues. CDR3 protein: CASSSRQGINTEAFF. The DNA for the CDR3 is TGTGCCAGCAGTTCACGACAGGGAATAAACACTGAAGCTTTCTTT.

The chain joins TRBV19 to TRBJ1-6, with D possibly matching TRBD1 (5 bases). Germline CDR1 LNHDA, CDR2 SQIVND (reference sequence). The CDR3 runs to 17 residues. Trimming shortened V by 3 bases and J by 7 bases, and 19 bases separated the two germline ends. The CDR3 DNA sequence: TGTGCCAGTAGTATGATGGGGCAGGGTGTCAGGAATTCACCCCTCCACTTT. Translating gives CASSMMGQGVRNSPLHF.

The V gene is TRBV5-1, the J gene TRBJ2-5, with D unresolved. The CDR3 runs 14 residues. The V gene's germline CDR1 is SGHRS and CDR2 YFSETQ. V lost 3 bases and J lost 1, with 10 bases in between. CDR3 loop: CASSSNTGQETQYF. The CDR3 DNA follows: TGCGCCAGCAGCTCAAATACTGGCCAAGAGACCCAGTACTTC.